A single sample gave rise to the 29 T cell receptor beta chains below, sequenced in a study of T cells after yellow fever vaccination. Each CDR3 protein gets one entry after TCRdb re-called the 5' RACE reads with MiXCR. The sample has 300,000 to 450,000 distinct CDR3 sequences; 6% to 8% are singletons. The sample here was PBMCs, taken 5 days after the yellow fever booster vaccination. These receptors were taken from a man under 40 who received the YFV17D yellow fever vaccine.

This clonotype was observed many times. The chain has TRBV2 and TRBJ2-3, with D unclear. V shed 10 bases and J shed 0 bases, with 14 bases lying between them. The CDR3 is 14 amino acids. In germline, CDR1 is SNHLY, CDR2 FYNNEI. CDR3 sequence reads: CAIRTTPSTDTQYF. The CDR3 DNA reads TGTGCCATCCGGACCACTCCTAGCACAGATACGCAGTATTTT.

This chain connects TRBV3-1 to TRBJ2-5, with TRBD2 identical over 9 bases. This CDR3 has 16 amino acids. V was pared by 0 bases and J by 7 bases, with 9 bases of the junction left unmatched. Germline V gene sequence: CDR1 LGHDT, CDR2 YNNKEL (reference sequence). CDR3 in DNA: TGTGCCAGCAGCCAAGATCGATCTAGCGGGAAGGGGACCCAGTACTTC. It codes for CASSQDRSSGKGTQYF.

The chain combines TRBV20-1 with TRBJ2-3, with 11 bases matching TRBD2. The CDR3 covers 15 residues. The V gene end was trimmed by 0 bases and the J gene end by 5 bases; junction bases not matched to a gene: 4. Germline V lookup: CDR1 DFQATT, CDR2 SNEGSKA (reference sequence). This CDR3 is CSAREALAGEDTQYF. CDR3 bases: TGCAGTGCTAGAGAGGCACTAGCGGGAGAAGATACGCAGTATTTT.

This clonotype was picked up many times. The chain links TRBV5-1 to TRBJ2-3; D assignment may be TRBD1 or TRBD2 (5 bases each). V was clipped by 0 bases and J by 1 base, with 9 bases between them. The CDR3 is 15 residues long. Per germline, CDR1 SGHRS and CDR2 YFSETQ. The chain's CDR3 is CASSLAGHGTDTQYF. The CDR3 DNA reads as TGCGCCAGCAGCTTGGCGGGGCACGGCACAGATACGCAGTATTTT.

Ten or more counts support this clonotype. This sequence joins TRBV20-1 and TRBJ2-7, with D perhaps matching TRBD1 (5 bases). Germline-derived CDR1 and CDR2 are DFQATT and SNEGSKA (reference sequence). Trimming cost V 1 base and J 0 bases, with 13 bases left between them. CDR3 length: 15 residues. The CDR3 spells CSARAGKVSSYEQYF. CDR3 coding DNA: TGCAGTGCTAGAGCAGGGAAGGTGAGCTCCTACGAGCAGTACTTC.

This clonotype was seen only a few times. V is TRBV29-1 and J is TRBJ2-6; 9 bases match TRBD1. Per germline, CDR1 SQVTM and CDR2 ANQGSEA. V lost 6 bases and J lost 2; bases outside the gene matches: 11. CDR3 size: 17 residues. The CDR3 region is CSVWDRETRTGANVLTF. Here the CDR3 DNA reads TGCAGCGTCTGGGACAGGGAGACTCGCACTGGGGCCAACGTCCTGACTTTC.

This clonotype was observed many times. The rearrangement uses TRBV7-2 and TRBJ2-6; tentatively, D is TRBD1 (5 bases). Germline CDR1 SGHTA, CDR2 FQGNSA. V was clipped by 5 bases and J by 0 bases, with 14 bases between them. The CDR3 has 17 amino acids. The chain's CDR3 is CASSQGLSPSGANVLTF. The CDR3, as DNA: TGTGCCAGCAGCCAGGGCCTTAGTCCCTCTGGGGCCAACGTCCTGACTTTC.

The table lists this clonotype with a few counts. This chain uses TRBV7-2 with TRBJ2-6; unclear D gene. Germline lookup yields CDR1 SGHTA and CDR2 FQGNSA. The CDR3 is 15 amino acids. Trimming left V 5 bases short and J 0 bases short, with 8 bases between. CDR3 coding DNA: TGTGCCAGCAGCCAACAAGTCTCTGGGGCCAACGTCCTGACTTTC. Encoded protein: CASSQQVSGANVLTF.

This clonotype has only a few counts. The genes are TRBV7-2 and TRBJ2-1; no reliable D call. Germline CDR1 is SGHTA and CDR2 is FQGNSA. The CDR3 loop spans 15 amino acids. The V gene lost 4 bases and the J gene lost 1 base, with 11 bases spanning the gap. The CDR3 DNA reads TGTGCCAGCAGCTCTTCTTTGCCTTCCTACAATGAGCAGTTCTTC. Its protein is CASSSSLPSYNEQFF.

The V and J genes are TRBV7-3 and TRBJ1-5; 12 bases map to TRBD1. J was trimmed by 6 bases and V by 4 bases; bases with no gene match: 7. In germline, CDR1 is SGHTA, CDR2 FQGTGA. This CDR3 spans 16 amino acids. The DNA of the CDR3 is TGTGCCAGCAGCTCCCTAGGGACAGGGGGCGGTCAGCCCCAGCATTTT. Its translation: CASSSLGTGGGQPQHF.

This clonotype was recorded many times. This chain links TRBV12-5 with TRBJ1-5; D gene uncertain. The CDR3 runs to 12 residues. The ends were cut back, 3 bases at V and 4 bases at J, with 4 bases in the middle. Germline V lookup: CDR1 LGHNT, CDR2 FRNRAP. CDR3 nucleotide sequence: TGTGCTAGTGGTTTTTTGAATCAGCCCCAGCATTTT. Translation gives CASGFLNQPQHF.

The table lists this clonotype with many counts. The chain joins TRBV10-3 to TRBJ1-1, with D unclear. CDR1 ENHRY and CDR2 SYGVKD come from the germline V gene. V was cut by 4 bases and J by 2 bases, with 8 bases left in between. The CDR3 has 13 amino acids. The DNA of the CDR3 is TGTGCCATCAGTGCACGTGCCAACACTGAAGCTTTCTTT. It translates to CAISARANTEAFF.

This clonotype was observed a handful of times. The chain employs TRBV6-2 or TRBV6-3 and TRBJ1-6, with 8 nucleotides matching TRBD1. Germline loops: CDR1 MNHEY, CDR2 SVGEGT. The CDR3 loop spans 15 amino acids. With V trimmed by 5 bases and J by 0 bases, 0 bases remained unmatched. CDR3 amino acids: CASSDRGSYNSPLHF. The CDR3 DNA reads TGTGCCAGCAGTGACAGGGGCTCCTATAATTCACCCCTCCACTTT.

This clonotype has at least ten counts. The chain has TRBV20-1 and TRBJ2-4, with 9 bases that match TRBD1. Germline CDR1 DFQATT, CDR2 SNEGSKA (reference sequence). The V gene end was trimmed by 0 bases and the J gene end by 10 bases; junction bases not matched to a gene: 10. There are 15 residues in the CDR3. The CDR3 reads CSARDGGGQGMIQYF. In DNA form, the CDR3 reads TGCAGTGCTAGAGATGGGGGGGGACAGGGAATGATTCAGTACTTC.

This chain joins TRBV5-4 and TRBJ2-3; D uncertain. This CDR3 spans 14 amino acids. Looked up from germline, CDR1 is SGHNT and CDR2 is YYREEE (reference sequence). The V gene lost 0 bases and the J gene lost 3 bases, with 8 bases spanning the gap. The CDR3 DNA is TGTGCCAGCAGCTTGGACAGTAGAACAGATACGCAGTATTTT. Translated: CASSLDSRTDTQYF. Combining the CDR3 with reference TRBV5-4 and TRBJ2-3 gives the whole variable domain ETGVTQSPTHLIKTRGQQVTLRCSSQSGHNTVSWYQQALGQGPQFIFQYYREEENGRGNFPPRFSGLQFPNYSSELNVNALELDDSALYLCASSLDSRTDTQYFGPGTRLTVL.

The V call is TRBV5-1, the J call TRBJ2-2; TRBD1 is a possible D gene (6 bases). The V gene lost 3 bases and the J gene lost 0 bases, with 9 bases spanning the gap. The CDR3 has 15 amino acids. Per the germline V gene, CDR1 is SGHRS and CDR2 is YFSETQ. CDR3 bases: TGCGCCAGCAGCTACGGACAGACGAACACCGGGGAGCTGTTTTTT. This codes for CASSYGQTNTGELFF.

This clonotype has a handful of counts. The chain joins TRBV19 to TRBJ2-1; no firm D call. CDR3 length: 14 amino acids. Trimming removed 3 bases from V and 12 bases from J, with 18 bases in between. CDR1 and CDR2 (germline): LNHDA, SQIVND (reference sequence). CDR3 sequence: CASSISQPEVGQFF. The CDR3, as DNA: TGTGCCAGTAGTATCTCCCAGCCCGAAGTAGGGCAGTTCTTC.

The gene calls are TRBV10-3 and TRBJ2-2; D unclear. The CDR3 extends over 13 amino acids. Trimming pared 4 bases from V and 2 bases from J, leaving 5 bases between. Germline V gives CDR1 ENHRY, CDR2 SYGVKD. CDR3: CAISGSNTGELFF. For the CDR3, the DNA is TGTGCCATCAGTGGCAGTAACACCGGGGAGCTGTTTTTT.

This clonotype was counted many times. The rearrangement uses TRBV18 and TRBJ2-5; 7 bases fit TRBD2. CDR3 size: 14 residues. Trimming at V came to 0 bases and at J to 7 bases, leaving 5 bases not matched to a gene. Germline CDR1 KGHSH, CDR2 LQKENI. The CDR3 loop reads CASSPPSREGTQYF. Here the CDR3 DNA reads TGTGCCAGCTCACCACCGTCCAGGGAGGGGACCCAGTACTTC.

This clonotype occurred a few times. This chain links TRBV12-3 or TRBV12-4 with TRBJ1-2, with a weak D call TRBD1 (5 bases). Trimming pared 6 bases from V and 3 bases from J, leaving 11 bases between. The CDR3 loop spans 13 amino acids. This CDR3 is CASSFRDHYGYTF. Written as DNA, the CDR3 is TGTGCCAGCAGCTTCAGGGACCACTATGGCTACACCTTC.

This clonotype occurred a few times. The chain is built from TRBV19 and TRBJ2-1; D is undetermined. V lost 7 bases to trimming and J lost 0 bases, with 10 bases between them. There are 14 residues in the CDR3. Germline CDR1 reads LNHDA; CDR2 reads SQIVND (reference sequence). The DNA of the CDR3 is TGTGCCAGTAAGGAAGCCCTCTCCTACAATGAGCAGTTCTTC. This encodes CASKEALSYNEQFF.

The genes are TRBV28 and TRBJ2-7; 15 positions match TRBD2. V was clipped by 5 bases and J by 1 base; unmatched bases: 9. Germline V gives CDR1 MDHEN, CDR2 SYDVKM. The CDR3 runs 18 residues. CDR3 in amino acids: CASSPWTSGRAESYEQYF. The CDR3 DNA sequence: TGTGCCAGCAGTCCATGGACTAGCGGGAGGGCCGAGTCCTACGAGCAGTACTTC.

This clonotype was counted ten times or more. The V call is TRBV9, the J call TRBJ2-3, with no clear D. V was shortened by 4 bases and J by 0 bases, with 12 bases between the two germline ends. Germline lookup yields CDR1 SGDLS and CDR2 YYNGEE. This CDR3 is built from 15 residues. The CDR3 protein is CASSLSPRSTDTQYF. CDR3 nucleotide sequence: TGTGCCAGCAGCCTTTCCCCGCGGAGCACAGATACGCAGTATTTT.

The chain uses TRBV7-2 and TRBJ2-2, with 10 nucleotides matching TRBD1. V shed 11 bases, J shed 2 bases, and the junction held 5 bases outside the gene matches. The CDR3 runs 14 residues. CDR1 and CDR2 from the germline V gene are SGHTA and FQGNSA. CDR3 nucleotides: TGTGCCTCCCGGGACAGGGGTAACACCGGGGAGCTGTTTTTT. The encoded protein is CASRDRGNTGELFF.

This clonotype has at least ten counts. The chain links TRBV20-1 to TRBJ2-7; 11 nucleotides line up with TRBD2. In germline, CDR1 is DFQATT, CDR2 SNEGSKA (reference sequence). The junction had 6 bases not matched to a gene; V was cut back by 3 bases and J by 2 bases. This CDR3 has 15 residues. CDR3 nucleotide sequence: TGCAGTGCTAGGACTAGCGGGAAACCAACCTACGAGCAGTACTTC. Its translation: CSARTSGKPTYEQYF.

At least ten counts were recorded for this clonotype. The chain recombines TRBV23-1 with TRBJ2-3; TRBD2 matches 8 bases. TRBV23-1 belongs to the ORF category, with a function that is uncertain. The trim removed 7 bases at V and 4 bases at J, leaving 13 bases unmatched. The length of the CDR3 is 16 residues. The CDR3 here is CASTPPASGLSDTQYF. DNA of the CDR3: TGCGCCAGCACCCCGCCGGCTAGCGGGCTCTCAGATACGCAGTATTTT.

This clonotype was recorded at least ten times. The V gene is TRBV12-3 or TRBV12-4, the J gene TRBJ2-7; D gene unclear. Between the trimmed V and J ends, which lost 3 bases and 0 bases, there was a span of 12 bases. There are 15 residues in the CDR3. For the CDR3, the DNA is TGTGCCAGCAGTTTCCGCGCGGCCAGCTCCTACGAGCAGTACTTC. Its translation: CASSFRAASSYEQYF.

This clonotype was recorded at least ten times. The rearrangement joins TRBV12-3 or TRBV12-4 to TRBJ2-7; 7 nucleotides match TRBD1. V was clipped by 6 bases and J by 4 bases; unmatched bases: 9. The CDR3 consists of 14 residues. The chain's CDR3 is CASSRGQPPYEQYF. The CDR3 bases are TGTGCCAGCAGCAGGGGACAGCCCCCTTACGAGCAGTACTTC.

The chain carries TRBV27 and TRBJ1-6; 8 nucleotides match TRBD1. J gave up 7 bases and V 8 bases, and 13 bases lay outside the gene matches. Germline V gene data show CDR1 as MNHEY and CDR2 as SMNVEV (reference sequence). The CDR3 spans 16 residues. CDR3 in DNA: TGTGCCAGCGGACCAAGTGACAGGGGAGGAAATTCACCCCTCCACTTT. Protein sequence: CASGPSDRGGNSPLHF.